The 7 T cell receptor beta chains in this list originate from one sample, sequenced in a study of regulatory T cells in long-lasting Graves disease. For TCR beta, libraries came from iRepertoire HTBI primers and Arm-PCR of CDR3 regions. TCRdb re-derived calls from the multiplex PCR reads in MiXCR, one entry per CDR3 protein. The sample comprises under 500,000 distinct CDR3 sequences, around 17% of which are singletons, and about 10% rests with the top ten. Time point denoted: newly diagnosed GD, antithyroid drugs for less than 3 months. The TCR library was prepared using RNA isolated from PBMCs. These data also formed part of another study, on T cells in Graves' hyperthyroidism and ophthalmopathy.

The sequences come from peripheral blood mononuclear cells (PBMCs), collected at new diagnosis, from a patient treated with antithyroid drugs. The receptors stem from a woman aged 30 to 39 with Graves disease.

The chain has TRBV9 and TRBJ2-3; 8 bases are shared with TRBD2. The CDR3 runs 20 residues. Trimming cost V 4 bases and J 0 bases; bases outside gene matches: 19. Germline CDR1 SGDLS, CDR2 YYNGEE. CDR3 sequence reads: CASSPLGKREKASSTDTQYF. The DNA for the CDR3 is TGTGCCAGCAGCCCCCTGGGAAAGCGGGAGAAGGCATCAAGCACAGATACGCAGTATTTT.

This clonotype was seen ten or more times. The chain is built from TRBV5-1 and TRBJ1-1; D remains unclear. Germline CDR1 is SGHRS and CDR2 is YFSETQ. This CDR3 has 13 residues. Deletions cut 7 bases from V and 2 bases from J, with 12 bases between. The CDR3 reads CASGIKGNTEAFF. In nucleotides, the CDR3 is TGCGCCAGCGGGATAAAGGGCAACACTGAAGCTTTCTTT. The full variable domain, completed using reference TRBV5-1 and TRBJ1-1, is KAGVTQTPRYLIKTRGQQVTLSCSPISGHRSVSWYQQTPGQGLQFLFEYFSETQRNKGNFPGRFSGRQFSNSRSEMNVSTLELGDSALYLCASGIKGNTEAFFGQGTRLTVV.

This clonotype was found a few times. This chain joins TRBV20-1 and TRBJ1-1; perhaps TRBD1 as D (6 bases). V was pared by 5 bases and J by 7 bases, with 14 bases between. The CDR3 covers 12 residues. Looked up from germline, CDR1 is DFQATT and CDR2 is SNEGSKA (reference sequence). The DNA of the CDR3 is TGCAGTGCTCCCCGGACAGATATTGAAGCTTTCTTT. Protein product: CSAPRTDIEAFF.

This clonotype was seen many times. V usage is TRBV28 and J usage is TRBJ2-7; D could derive from TRBD1 or TRBD2 (5 bases each). Germline CDR1 and CDR2: MDHEN and SYDVKM. The CDR3 consists of 14 residues. Trimming shortened V by 4 bases and J by 7 bases, and 17 bases separated the two germline ends. CDR3: CASSYGALRTEQYF. The CDR3 region has the DNA TGTGCCAGCAGTTACGGGGCCCTCCGGACAGAGCAGTACTTC. The variable domain in full, with the rest retrieved from reference TRBV28 and TRBJ2-7, is DVKVTQSSRYLVKRTGEKVFLECVQDMDHENMFWYRQDPGLGLRLIYFSYDVKMKEKGDIPEGYSVSREKKERFSLILESASTNQTSMYLCASSYGALRTEQYFGPGTRLTVT.

This clonotype has at least ten counts. The V gene is TRBV20-1, the J gene TRBJ2-3; D unresolved. CDR1 and CDR2 (germline): DFQATT, SNEGSKA (reference sequence). The CDR3 is made up of 12 amino acids. Between the trimmed V and J ends, which lost 4 bases and 1 base, there was a span of 6 bases. CDR3 protein: CSATAGTDTQYF. The CDR3 DNA sequence: TGCAGTGCTACCGCGGGCACAGATACGCAGTATTTT.

There are many counts of this clonotype. The chain joins TRBV20-1 to TRBJ2-7, with TRBD2 matching 8 bases. The CDR3 spans 15 residues. Per germline, CDR1 DFQATT and CDR2 SNEGSKA (reference sequence). V lost 0 bases and J lost 0; bases outside the gene matches: 4. Here the CDR3 DNA reads TGCAGTGCTAGAGACTTCGGGGGGGACTCCTACGAGCAGTACTTC. As protein: CSARDFGGDSYEQYF.

This chain connects TRBV4-1 to TRBJ2-7; D gene ambiguous. The CDR3 sequence is 13 residues long. Germline CDR1 MGHRA, CDR2 YSYEKL. Deletions cut 0 bases from V and 5 bases from J, with 8 bases between. CDR3 region: CASSQDWVNEQYF. The DNA of the CDR3 is TGCGCCAGCAGCCAAGATTGGGTAAACGAGCAGTACTTC.